These 3 T cell receptor beta chains were all obtained from the same sample, sequenced in a study of blood T cell repertoires in COVID-19. Clones were sequenced by immunoSEQ multiplex PCR, and TCRdb holds only the in-frame ones, with some missing. The sample lists 55,000 to 95,000 clones, approximately 80% seen once, with 20% in the top ten. Sequencing was carried out using peripheral blood. The origin of the receptors is a woman between 70 and 85 years old with acute or convalescent COVID-19.

The chain uses TRBV19 and TRBJ2-2; possibly TRBD1 for D (6 bases). CDR3 length: 17 amino acids. Looked up from germline, CDR1 is LNHDA and CDR2 is SQIVND (reference sequence). V shed 0 bases and J shed 2 bases, with 13 bases lying between them. CDR3 loop: CASSIDRTALNTGELFF. The CDR3, as DNA: TGTGCCAGTAGTATAGATAGGACAGCCCTCAACACCGGGGAGCTGTTTTTT.

The gene calls are TRBV5-1 and TRBJ1-6; 9 positions match TRBD1. The CDR3 totals 15 residues. The V segment lost 3 bases and the J segment 5 bases; nucleotides outside the gene matches: 3. Per germline, CDR1 SGHRS and CDR2 YFSETQ. In DNA form, the CDR3 reads TGCGCCAGCAGCTCGAGGACAGGGGATAATTCACCCCTCCACTTT. Translated, it gives CASSSRTGDNSPLHF.

This chain links TRBV5-4 with TRBJ1-1; D is perhaps TRBD1 (5 bases). The CDR3 runs 15 residues. V was shortened by 4 bases and J by 1 base, with 14 bases between the two germline ends. Germline-derived CDR1 and CDR2 are SGHNT and YYREEE (reference sequence). The CDR3 is CASSPRGGRNTEAFF. CDR3 DNA sequence: TGTGCCAGCAGCCCTCGGGGGGGGAGGAACACTGAAGCTTTCTTT.